Presented here are 25 T cell receptor beta chains from one specimen sequenced in a study of T-cell reconstitution after alpha-beta-depleted transplantation in children. Unique molecular identifiers were incorporated when the TCRbeta library was constructed. TCRdb re-derived calls from the PCR reads in MiXCR, one entry per CDR3 protein. The sample lists hundreds of thousands of distinct CDR3 sequences, 16% occurring once. Sequences were derived from PBMCs, mostly from graft donor cells, sampled 360 days after TCRalphabeta/CD19-depleted stem cell transplant. Source of these receptors: a male patient between 5 and 17 years old who had a stem cell transplant for acute lymphoblastic leukemia, so the T cells may come from the graft donor.

As concerns this clonotype: This likely comes from a read error, as the CDR3 has no conserved phenylalanine or tryptophan at its end. The V call is TRBV19, the J call TRBJ1-5; possibly TRBD1 for D (5 bases). This CDR3 has 13 amino acids. CDR1 LNHDA and CDR2 SQIVND come from the germline V gene (reference sequence). V lost 5 bases and J 7 bases, leaving 12 bases between the germline ends. CDR3 DNA sequence: TGTGCCAGTAGTCCCCAGGGATACCAGCCCCAGCATTGT. It encodes CASSPQGYQPQHC.

The V call is TRBV7-9, the J call TRBJ1-1; maybe TRBD1 (6 bases). The CDR3 has 17 residues. V was cut by 1 base and J by 0 bases, with 15 bases left in between. CDR1 is SEHNR, CDR2 FQNEAQ, per germline (reference sequence). The chain's CDR3 is CASSLEGGWIMNTEAFF. Here the CDR3 DNA reads TGTGCCAGCAGCTTAGAAGGGGGATGGATCATGAACACTGAAGCTTTCTTT.

The chain employs TRBV4-1 and TRBJ2-6, with D perhaps assigned TRBD1 or TRBD2 (5 bases each). The CDR3 consists of 23 residues. V was pared by 4 bases and J by 7 bases, with 38 bases between. Germline V gene lookup returns CDR1 MGHRA and CDR2 YSYEKL. The CDR3 sequence: CASSPKFGTEAFDFRYVANVLTF. The CDR3 DNA sequence: TGCGCCAGCAGCCCGAAGTTCGGGACGGAGGCCTTCGACTTTCGTTATGTAGCCAACGTCCTGACTTTC.

The V gene is TRBV4-1, the J gene TRBJ2-1, with D perhaps TRBD2 (5 bases). Trimming pared 7 bases from V and 1 base from J, leaving 14 bases between. Germline loops: CDR1 MGHRA, CDR2 YSYEKL. The CDR3 has 15 amino acids. The CDR3 region is CASKSVGESYNEQFF. DNA of the CDR3: TGCGCCAGCAAGTCTGTGGGAGAATCCTACAATGAGCAGTTCTTC.

This chain connects TRBV30 to TRBJ2-4; 7 nucleotides agree with TRBD1. Germline-derived CDR1 and CDR2 are GTSNPN and SVGIG (reference sequence). This CDR3 spans 16 amino acids. Trimming took 5 bases from V and 0 from J; bases not matched to a gene: 10. CDR3 in amino acids: CAWAGTARLAKNIQYF. CDR3 in DNA: TGTGCCTGGGCTGGGACAGCTAGATTAGCCAAAAACATTCAGTACTTC.

The V call is TRBV10-2, the J call TRBJ2-7, with 7 bases that match TRBD1. The CDR3 is 15 amino acids. The germline gives CDR1 WSHSY, CDR2 SAAADI. V was pared by 2 bases and J by 7 bases, with 11 bases of the junction left unmatched. The CDR3 region is CASSETRDSNWEQYF. CDR3 DNA: TGCGCCAGCAGTGAGACACGGGACAGTAACTGGGAGCAGTACTTC.

Ten or more counts support this clonotype. The chain uses TRBV5-5 and TRBJ1-2; possibly TRBD1 for D (5 bases). The V gene's germline CDR1 is SGHKS and CDR2 YYEKEE (reference sequence). This CDR3 comprises 15 residues. Trimming cost V 3 bases and J 2 bases, with 14 bases left between them. The CDR3 reads CASSSMGGFNYGYTF. DNA of the CDR3: TGTGCCAGCAGCTCCATGGGGGGATTCAACTATGGCTACACCTTC.

The rearrangement uses TRBV5-1 and TRBJ2-4; TRBD1 is a possible D gene (7 bases). Trimming stripped 0 bases from V and 0 bases from J, with 13 bases between. The CDR3 is 17 residues long. CDR1 is SGHRS, CDR2 YFSETQ, per germline. Here the CDR3 reads CASSLARGVAAKNIQYF. The CDR3 DNA follows: TGCGCCAGCAGCTTGGCCAGGGGGGTGGCAGCCAAAAACATTCAGTACTTC.

This chain connects TRBV20-1 to TRBJ1-2; D is perhaps TRBD1 (5 bases). The CDR3 runs to 14 residues. The V end was cut by 3 bases, the J end by 0 bases, with 11 bases between. Germline V CDR1 and CDR2: DFQATT, SNEGSKA (reference sequence). The CDR3 nucleotides read TGCAGTGCTAGCAGGGAGGCCACTAACTATGGCTACACCTTC. Its protein product is CSASREATNYGYTF.

This clonotype has more than one count but fewer than ten. This chain joins TRBV12-3 or TRBV12-4 and TRBJ2-6, with no clear D. Trimming left V 5 bases short and J 3 bases short, with 14 bases between. This CDR3 comprises 16 residues. The CDR3: CASSRAAPIGANVLTF. CDR3 bases: TGTGCCAGCAGTAGGGCAGCCCCTATTGGGGCCAACGTCCTGACTTTC.

This chain uses TRBV12-3 or TRBV12-4 with TRBJ1-1; no clear D. CDR3 length: 12 residues. Between the trimmed V and J ends, which lost 1 base and 6 bases, there was a span of 6 bases. The CDR3: CASSLGVAEAFF. The CDR3 DNA sequence: TGTGCCAGCAGTTTAGGGGTTGCTGAAGCTTTCTTT.

This clonotype occurred many times. V usage is TRBV29-1 and J usage is TRBJ2-1; unclear D gene. The CDR3 is 14 residues long. Trimming pared 4 bases from V and 4 bases from J, leaving 14 bases between. Looked up from germline, CDR1 is SQVTM and CDR2 is ANQGSEA. The CDR3 loop is CSVASASSYNEQFF. CDR3 nucleotides: TGCAGCGTTGCATCGGCCTCCTCTTACAATGAGCAGTTCTTC.

This clonotype was observed at least ten times. The chain has TRBV12-3 or TRBV12-4 and TRBJ2-1, with a tentative D call TRBD2 (6 bases). The CDR3 runs to 14 residues. V lost 3 bases, J lost 4 bases, and 10 bases lay in between. The CDR3 sequence: CASSFIAGYNEQFF. CDR3 sequence (DNA): TGTGCCAGCAGTTTTATTGCGGGGTACAATGAGCAGTTCTTC.

This clonotype has at least ten counts. The V gene is TRBV3-1, the J gene TRBJ1-5, with D possibly TRBD1 on 5 matching bases. V lost 6 bases and J 3 bases, leaving 9 bases between the germline ends. Germline V gene data show CDR1 as LGHDT and CDR2 as YNNKEL (reference sequence). There are 13 residues in the CDR3. The CDR3 sequence: CASSLQANQPQHF. The CDR3, as DNA: TGTGCCAGCAGTTTACAGGCCAATCAGCCCCAGCATTTT.

This clonotype has just a few counts. The gene calls are TRBV20-1 and TRBJ2-2, with D perhaps assigned TRBD1 or TRBD2 (7 bases each). The germline V and J ends were trimmed by 6 bases and 3 bases, with 17 bases remaining between them. Germline lookup yields CDR1 DFQATT and CDR2 SNEGSKA (reference sequence). The CDR3 is 15 residues long. The CDR3 protein is CSASGTADHTGELFF. CDR3 nucleotides: TGCAGTGCAAGCGGGACAGCCGACCACACCGGGGAGCTGTTTTTT.

V is TRBV7-9 and J is TRBJ2-1; D gene unclear. CDR1 is SEHNR and CDR2 is FQNEAQ in the germline V gene (reference sequence). V was clipped by 4 bases and J by 8 bases, with 21 bases between them. The CDR3 is made up of 16 amino acids. The CDR3: CASSSLKVLQEDEQFF. Written as DNA, the CDR3 is TGTGCCAGCAGCTCCCTAAAAGTGTTGCAGGAAGATGAGCAGTTCTTC. Using reference TRBV7-9 and TRBJ2-1 for the parts outside the CDR3, the full variable domain is DTGVSQNPRHKITKRGQNVTFRCDPISEHNRLYWYRQTLGQGPEFLTYFQNEAQLEKSRLLSDRFSAERPKGSFSTLEIQRTEQGDSAMYLCASSSLKVLQEDEQFFGPGTRLTVL.

CDR3 region: CASSSQGWEETQYF. Written as DNA, the CDR3 is TGTGCCAGCAGCTCTCAGGGTTGGGAAGAGACCCAGTACTTC. The rearrangement joins TRBV5-5 to TRBJ2-5, with D possibly matching TRBD1 (5 bases). The CDR3 length is 14 residues. The V and J ends lost 3 bases and 3 bases respectively, with 12 bases between them. Germline V gene lookup returns CDR1 SGHKS and CDR2 YYEKEE (reference sequence). The complete variable domain, with remaining parts taken from reference TRBV5-5 and TRBJ2-5, reads DAGVTQSPTHLIKTRGQQVTLRCSPISGHKSVSWYQQVLGQGPQFIFQYYEKEERGRGNFPDRFSARQFPNYSSELNVNALLLGDSALYLCASSSQGWEETQYFGPGTRLLVL.

The chain uses TRBV29-1 and TRBJ2-7, with 10 bases aligning to TRBD2. Germline values: CDR1 SQVTM, CDR2 ANQGSEA. This CDR3 has 14 amino acids. V shed 7 bases and J 2 bases; nucleotides not matched to a gene: 8. CDR3 residues: CSAAGTSATYEQYF. In DNA, the CDR3 is TGCAGCGCAGCCGGGACTAGCGCGACCTACGAGCAGTACTTC.

Ten or more counts support this clonotype. The junction differs from germline at one of its ends, possibly a read error. In DNA form, the CDR3 reads TGTGCCAGCAGTTCCCCCTGGCGCTTTTCACCGTTCTTC. Protein product: CASSSPWRFSPFF. This rearrangement joins TRBV6-2 or TRBV6-3 to TRBJ2-7, with D uncertain. Germline V gene lookup returns CDR1 MNHEY and CDR2 SVGEGT. The CDR3 has 13 residues.

The rearrangement links TRBV7-2 to TRBJ2-5; 13 bases line up with TRBD2. The CDR3 is 16 residues long. J lost 5 bases, V lost 3 bases, and 6 bases had no gene match. Germline lookup yields CDR1 SGHTA and CDR2 FQGNSA. CDR3 amino acids: CASSFSTSGRTETQYF. The CDR3 region has the DNA TGTGCCAGCAGCTTTTCGACTAGCGGGAGGACGGAGACCCAGTACTTC. Full variable domain (missing parts from reference TRBV7-2 and TRBJ2-5): GAGVSQSPSNKVTEKGKDVELRCDPISGHTALYWYRQSLGQGLEFLIYFQGNSAPDKSGLPSDRFSAERTGGSVSTLTIQRTQQEDSAVYLCASSFSTSGRTETQYFGPGTRLLVL.

Many counts were recorded for this clonotype. The rearrangement joins TRBV12-3 or TRBV12-4 to TRBJ1-1, with 8 nucleotides matching TRBD1. V was pared by 6 bases and J by 1 base, with 10 bases of the junction left unmatched. The CDR3 contains 16 residues. The CDR3 here is CASSGQGGGPNTEAFF. The CDR3 bases are TGTGCCAGCAGCGGACAGGGAGGGGGCCCGAACACTGAAGCTTTCTTT.

This clonotype has a handful of counts. This chain links TRBV7-9 with TRBJ2-1, with 11 bases fitting TRBD2. The CDR3 extends over 16 amino acids. Per the germline V gene, CDR1 is SEHNR and CDR2 is FQNEAQ (reference sequence). The trim removed 1 base at V and 3 bases at J, leaving 2 bases unmatched. CDR3 residues: CASSLVTSGIYNEQFF. The CDR3, as DNA: TGTGCCAGCAGCTTAGTGACTAGCGGGATCTACAATGAGCAGTTCTTC.

The chain uses TRBV6-5 and TRBJ2-7; TRBD1 might be the D (7 bases). In germline, CDR1 is MNHEY, CDR2 SVGAGI. There are 13 residues in the CDR3. V was pared by 6 bases and J by 4 bases, with 13 bases between. The chain's CDR3 is CASRRGQRYEQYF. Here the CDR3 DNA reads TGTGCCAGCAGGCGGGGACAGAGGTACGAGCAGTACTTC.

The J gene is TRBJ2-7, the V gene TRBV12-3 or TRBV12-4, with D tentatively TRBD2 (5 bases). Deletions cut 5 bases from V and 4 bases from J, with 9 bases between. The CDR3 loop spans 12 amino acids. CDR3 coding DNA: TGTGCCAGCAGTCCCGGGATGTACGAGCAGTACTTC. Translation gives CASSPGMYEQYF.

This chain connects TRBV18 to TRBJ2-1, with 14 bases matching TRBD2. This CDR3 has 17 amino acids. The junction had 7 bases not matched to a gene; V was cut back by 2 bases and J by 7 bases. Germline V gene data show CDR1 as KGHSH and CDR2 as LQKENI. The CDR3: CASSPLTSGRAGNEQFF. The CDR3 nucleotides are TGTGCCAGCTCACCATTGACTAGCGGGAGGGCCGGAAATGAGCAGTTCTTC.